The clone carrying this T cell receptor (beta chain) was detected many times. The target antigen is unknown. These data are taken from a study of T cells in Graves' hyperthyroidism and ophthalmopathy. Study-wide results and caveats: Appearing also in blood were most of the thyroid clonotypes expanded above 0.001.

TCR beta CDR3 region amplification was performed from RNA transcripts. A set of HTBI primers served as the primers for a first-round RT-PCR of the TCR CDR3. TCRdb re-called the multiplex PCR reads with MiXCR, one entry per CDR3 protein. The sample has some 760,000 distinct CDR3 sequences, 14% seen once. With a duration under 2 months, the hyperthyroidism was newly diagnosed in patients aged 18 to 65. Exclusion followed for patients with uncontrolled infection, other autoimmune disease, pregnancy or lactation. Sequenced material: blood. The TCR was taken from a woman aged 18-29 years with Graves' hyperthyroidism.

The CDR3: CASSFPIPTSWLNSNQPQHF. CDR3 sequence (DNA): TGTGCCAGCAGTTTCCCGATACCGACCTCGTGGTTGAATAGCAATCAGCCCCAGCATTTT. V usage is TRBV6-2 or TRBV6-3 and J usage is TRBJ1-5; unclear D gene. Trimming removed 4 bases at V and 0 bases at J, with 25 bases between. CDR3 length equals 20 residues. The V gene's germline CDR1 is MNHEY and CDR2 SVGEGT.